This TCR beta chain derives from a study of cytomegalovirus exposure and HLA in healthy donors (dated by TCRdb to between 2016 and 2019). As for the study more broadly: An earlier analysis of several hundred of the donors reported roughly 270 Gb of sequence data and some 120 million unique TCR beta sequences from about 200 million T cells. Around 320 gigabases of sequencing data and approximately 80 million unique TCR sequences were included in an early release covering about 600 HLA-typed donors. Of the roughly 400 genotyped donors, approximately 83% fell in the genetic ancestry cluster associated with self-reported Caucasian donors. The study was designed to test whether signatures of past pathogen exposure could be identified by cataloging public T cell receptors. The T cell repertoires of several hundred subjects were profiled by immunosequencing and related to cytomegalovirus serostatus. In addition to the first cohort of approximately 670 subjects, a separate validation cohort of about 120 different subjects was used. High-throughput TCR immunosequencing, statistical association of individual TCRs with disease status, and machine learning were combined to predict cytomegalovirus infection status. To study patterns of TCR occurrence, a later analysis re-analyzed previously published TCR beta repertoires from several hundred donors and added high-resolution HLA genotyping. Rather than using new phenotypic data, the later analysis identified candidate immune exposures from TCR beta sequences and from how often those sequences occurred across donors. An earlier analysis of 587 of the donors used high-throughput TCR beta sequencing to judge whether each TCR beta V gene segment behaved as functional or pseudogenic. Donor age, sex, ethnicity and CMV serostatus were compiled together with the repertoire data. In a later genetic analysis, genome-wide SNP genotypes for about 65% of the roughly 700 donors were used, and that subset was treated as a discovery cohort. Every discovery cohort repertoire had been produced on one sequencing platform. HLA typing covered class I and class II loci at four-digit resolution. The number of donors typed differed by locus, with 629-630 for A, B, C, DRB1 and DQB1, more than 500 for DQA1, 606 for DPA1, and some 440 for DPB1. Because of strong linkage in the cohort, 5 or 6 DR-DQ haplotypes were treated as single units for association and clustering. Among some 400 genotyped donors of the cohort, an average of about 240,000 unique TCR beta nucleotide sequences were sequenced per donor, about a sixth of them non-productive. What the work shows at the level of the full study, not this receptor alone: The sequencing pipeline was judged likely to have produced a cluster of highly shared sequence variants as a technical artifact. The cohort was sequenced for TCR beta chains only, and without alpha or paired-chain data the features that could be detected were limited. According to the authors, the approach could potentially be generalized to other disease states and immunological phenotypes. A further reported finding was that TCR beta sequences accurately predicted the HLA-A and HLA-B alleles for most subjects in the first cohort. Most TCR sequences were seen in very few donors, while some public TCRs were found in many individuals. In a later analysis, most CMV-associated TCR beta chains were found to appear HLA-restricted, with HLA associations seemingly driven largely by CMV exposure. Cytomegalovirus status was reported to be diagnosed by the classifier with high specificity and sensitivity in both the original and validation cohorts. Because the 87-base-pair reads could not distinguish some IMGT-functional V segments, including TRBV6-2 and TRBV6-3, those segments were excluded. Several of the top co-occurrence clusters appeared to be linked to parvovirus B19, influenza, CMV and Epstein-Barr virus, according to a later analysis. Compared with the approximately 710-donor mean, donors in an Asian-associated ancestry cluster had fewer N-insertions in productive TCRs, according to a later genetic analysis. A few of the identified cytomegalovirus-associated TCR beta chains were confirmed in vitro to be specific for cytomegalovirus antigens. V-gene and J-gene trimming of TCR beta chains was associated with a missense DCLRE1C variant in a later genetic analysis, and the association was replicated in an independent cohort. An earlier analysis of roughly 570 of the donors showed that most TCR beta V segments appeared in productive rearrangements either about 87% or about 30% of the time, which broadly matched IMGT annotations. Because counts were too low, around 17 rarely observed V segments, including chromosome 9 orphons, were left out of the earlier analysis of several hundred of the donors. Linkage disequilibrium might explain the correlated functional status among segregating V segments, but an unknown experimental factor could not be excluded. When HLA alleles, especially DR and DQ, strongly co-occurred, TCR associations were difficult to assign to individual alleles. A later analysis found that HLA-associated TCR beta chains were more clonally expanded and had lower generation probabilities than equally common non-associated chains. HLA typing was unavailable for some donors at each locus, so association tests used only the typed subset. In a later analysis, the rate of TCR association differed among HLA loci, with DRB1 alleles having the most associated TCRs and HLA-C alleles having the fewest. The study gave a list of over 150 TCR beta chains associated with cytomegalovirus. CMV serostatus was the only immune exposure information available for the cohort. A later analysis associated about 17,000 TCR beta sequences with specific HLA alleles at a false discovery rate of 0.05. Roughly uniform sequencing depth across donors was assumed in presence/absence analyses, although this assumption may not hold.

To prepare the library, the immunoSEQ multiplex PCR assay was applied. For the multiplex PCR, a mixture combining 60 forward primers for TCR Vbeta segments and 13 reverse primers for TCR Jbeta segments was used. Amplification of the CDR3 region of rearranged TCR beta genes was performed with a multiplex PCR assay on genomic DNA. The Illumina HiSeq System was used to sequence the amplified TCR beta libraries as 87-base-pair reads. As for the authors' bioinformatics: Across the 500 to 750 repertoires, a later analysis counted 60 million to 90 million unique TCR beta chains, roughly 11 million of which were shared by at least two donors. A nearest-neighbor algorithm error-corrected the raw reads and collapsed the reads into unique sequences, merging closely related sequences to remove PCR and sequencing errors. Alignment of CDR3 sequences to IMGT reference sequences was used to assign V, D and J gene segments. For a sequence to be retained, at least a six-nucleotide match to both a V gene segment and a J gene segment was required. A rearrangement was called productive if the CDR3 had no stop codons and remained in frame with V and J, and every other rearrangement was called non-productive. Following IMGT convention, CDR3 was defined as the stretch from the second conserved V-encoded cysteine to the conserved J-encoded phenylalanine. Sequences without an unambiguous match to a single V gene segment were excluded from the earlier analysis of about 600 of the donors. In an earlier analysis of almost 600 of the donors, a V segment was called functional when productive rearrangements were above 56.7%, and segregating when the standard deviation between donors exceeded 5%. A statistical classification framework was developed to diagnose cytomegalovirus status using the catalog of TCR beta chain sequences. In a later analysis, TCR nucleotide sequences were compared against IMGT/GENE-DB human TR gene sequences so that V and J genes could be assigned. A later analysis assigned CDR3 sequences and most-parsimonious VDJ recombination scenarios with the TCRdist pipeline. In a later analysis, every TCR beta chain was defined by the combination of its CDR3 amino acid sequence and its V-gene family, and reads without a unique V-gene family were dropped. To address suspected cross-contamination and a sequencing artifact, a later analysis removed around 600 highly shared, low-generation-probability nucleotide sequences. For each public chain, a later analysis derived a clonal expansion index from normalized ranks of inferred template counts within each repertoire. Generation probabilities in a later analysis came from a VDJ recombination model fitted to out-of-frame rearrangements, and those results were checked against IGoR. In a later analysis, hypergeometric tests were used to score TCR-TCR, TCR-HLA and TCR-CMV co-occurrence, with a repertoire-size bias correction applied to TCR pairs. A later analysis estimated false discovery rates by permuting HLA or CMV assignments 20 times. In a later analysis, co-occurring TCRs were grouped using DBSCAN, with TCRdist sequence similarity added in when clustering inside HLA-allele-positive subsets. For co-occurrence clustering, repertoires with fewer than 30,000 or more than 120,000 public chains were excluded, along with roughly 5 repertoires with anomalous nucleotide sharing. TCRdb's version of the immuneACCESS table is confined to in-frame rearrangements and falls short of the full clone set. An unresolved V gene accounts for under half of the shortfall where checked; the remainder is of unknown origin. V, J and clone size were drawn from that table, and D and trimming were deduced from the DNA. The sample table holds tens of thousands of clones, of which nearly 70% were seen once. Jointly, the top ten make up over 12% of the sample.

The germline V gene supplies CDR1 SGDLS and CDR2 YYNGEE. From V the trimming removes 4 bases and from J it removes 0 bases, while the gene matches leave 7 bases of the junction unaccounted for. Spanning cysteine to phenylalanine, the CDR3 consists of 17 amino acids. Just the 51-base CDR3 DNA is kept, in frame starting at base 1. A remark on this clone: This clone's antigen is unknown. There are no base qualities to consult, and no much larger clone falls within one base.

The cohort comprised some 700 healthy bone marrow donors. Cohort members were all nominally healthy when sampled, although unrecorded immune exposures were likely present. The donor was CMV seropositive and belonged to the group of over 250 seropositive cohort members. Every donor gave a peripheral blood sample, and the peripheral blood mononuclear cells from that sample were used for TCR beta sequencing. The Qiagen DNeasy Blood Extraction Kit was used to extract genomic DNA from the blood cell samples. This sequence uses TRBV9 and TRBJ1-6, and TRBD1 aligns with 7 junction nucleotides. The sequenced sample was PBMCs. The receptor was isolated from a woman in her fifties or sixties in good health and CMV-seropositive. The nucleotide sequence reads as follows: TGTGCCAGCAGCCCTACGGACAGGAGCTCCTATAATTCACCCCTCCACTTT. It specifies CASSPTDRSSYNSPLHF.